These 15 T cell receptor beta chains were all obtained from the same sample, sequenced in a study of CD4 T cells in relation to SARS-CoV-2 and coronaviruses. CD4+ T cells from unexposed donors were obtained before the COVID-19 pandemic (2011-2018). The cells were cultured for approximately 10 days before CD4+ T cells were isolated. These TCRs are of unknown antigen specificity. Profiled with immunoSEQ multiplex PCR; TCRdb holds only in-frame clones, not every one. There are over 20,000 clones in the sample; roughly 70% occur only once, and over 10% lies in the top ten. The specimen sequenced was CD4+ T cells from PBMCs, cultured in vitro. The receptors stem from a human donor in good health.

The chain links TRBV11-1 to TRBJ2-5, with D perhaps TRBD1 or TRBD2 (6 bases each). The V gene's germline CDR1 is SGHAT and CDR2 FQDESV (reference sequence). With 1 base removed from V and 5 bases from J, the gap between germline ends came to 11 bases. The CDR3 runs 14 residues. The CDR3 DNA is TGTGCCAGCAGCTTAGGGGGGGCGCAGGAGACCCAGTACTTC. It codes for CASSLGGAQETQYF.

The chain is built from TRBV18 and TRBJ2-1, with D possibly being TRBD1 (5 bases). Germline CDR1 is KGHSH and CDR2 is LQKENI. The CDR3 sequence is 15 residues long. V dropped 5 bases and J dropped 8 bases, with 19 bases sitting between them. The CDR3 region has the DNA TGTGCCAGCTCAGACGCCCCGCAGGGTAGGGATGAGCAGTTCTTC. Translated: CASSDAPQGRDEQFF.

This rearrangement joins TRBV6-2 or TRBV6-3 to TRBJ2-7, with D possibly TRBD1 on 6 matching bases. V lost 5 bases, J lost 5 bases, and 19 bases lay in between. Germline-derived CDR1 and CDR2 are MNHEY and SVGEGT. The CDR3 is 15 amino acids. CDR3 DNA: TGTGCCAGCAGTGCAAAGGGCAGGGGTAGCAACGAGCAGTACTTC. Its translation is CASSAKGRGSNEQYF.

This clone was observed a handful of times. V and J are TRBV10-3 and TRBJ1-1, with D tentatively TRBD1 (6 bases). CDR1 and CDR2 from the germline V gene are ENHRY and SYGVKD. The ends were cut back, 0 bases at V and 7 bases at J, with 12 bases in the middle. This CDR3 is 14 amino acids long. The CDR3 DNA sequence: TGTGCCATCAGTGAGTCTAGGGACACATATGAAGCTTTCTTT. Its translation is CAISESRDTYEAFF.

This chain uses TRBV29-1 with TRBJ2-7, with 12 positions matching TRBD1. Germline CDR1 is SQVTM and CDR2 is ANQGSEA. The CDR3 is made up of 15 amino acids. Trimming took 4 bases from V and 4 from J; bases not matched to a gene: 8. CDR3 loop: CSVAHGTGGAYEQYF. The CDR3 coding sequence is TGCAGCGTTGCCCACGGGACAGGGGGCGCGTACGAGCAGTACTTC.

DNA for the CDR3: TGTGCCAGCAGCTTAGGACAGCCTTCCACCGGGGAGCTGTTTTTT. Translated: CASSLGQPSTGELFF. The chain employs TRBV11-3 and TRBJ2-2; a possible D gene is TRBD1 (5 bases). Trimming cost V 1 base and J 4 bases, with 10 bases left between them. The CDR3 is made up of 15 amino acids. Germline CDR1 SGHNT, CDR2 YENEEA. The full variable domain, rest sourced from reference TRBV11-3 and TRBJ2-2, is EAGVVQSPRYKIIEKKQPVAFWCNPISGHNTLYWYLQNLGQGPELLIRYENEEAVDDSQLPKDRFSAERLKGVDSTLKIQPAELGDSAVYLCASSLGQPSTGELFFGEGSRLTVL.

The chain is built from TRBV3-1 (or the pseudogene TRBV3-2) and TRBJ2-3, with TRBD2 matching 9 bases. The CDR3 runs to 16 residues. V dropped 2 bases and J dropped 2; count of bases not matched to a gene: 5. Germline V gene data show CDR1 as LGHDT and CDR2 as YNNKEL (reference sequence). In DNA form, the CDR3 reads TGTGCCAGCAGCCAACCAGCGGGGGGTCTCACAGATACGCAGTATTTT. As protein: CASSQPAGGLTDTQYF.

The V gene is TRBV3-1 (or the pseudogene TRBV3-2), the J gene TRBJ1-2; 10 bases match TRBD1. After removal of 4 bases from V and 8 bases from J, the junction contained 4 bases not matched to a gene. Germline-derived CDR1 and CDR2 are LGHDT and YNNKEL (reference sequence). The CDR3 loop spans 13 amino acids. As DNA, the CDR3 is TGTGCCAGCAGCCCGACAGGGGGCGGGGGCTACACCTTC. This gives the protein CASSPTGGGGYTF.

V usage is TRBV30 and J usage is TRBJ2-7; D is undetermined. The germline gives CDR1 GTSNPN, CDR2 SVGIG (reference sequence). The CDR3 loop spans 17 amino acids. The V end lost 3 bases, the J end lost 3 bases, and 24 bases lay between the germline ends. The CDR3 DNA reads TGTGCCTGGAGGGTTGATAGCTTCAGTCTCAAAGGCTACGAGCAGTACTTC. Its protein product is CAWRVDSFSLKGYEQYF.

This sequence joins TRBV7-2 and TRBJ1-1; D is unclear. The CDR3 spans 14 residues. Germline CDR1 and CDR2: SGHTA and FQGNSA. V shed 5 bases and J shed 1 base, with 11 bases lying between them. CDR3 region: CASSLFTENTEAFF. The CDR3 DNA reads TGTGCCAGCAGCCTTTTTACAGAGAACACTGAAGCTTTCTTT.

Only a few counts were recorded for this clone. CDR3 protein: CASAGTTYEQYF. CDR3 nucleotides: TGTGCCAGCGCCGGGACTACCTACGAGCAGTACTTC. The J gene is TRBJ2-7, the V gene TRBV6-6, with 7 nucleotides matching TRBD2. The CDR3 is 12 residues long. With 8 bases clipped from V and 2 bases from J, the junction kept 3 bases outside the gene matches. Germline V gene lookup returns CDR1 MNHNY and CDR2 SVGAGI (reference sequence).

The CDR3 DNA is TGTGCCAGCAGCTGGACTAGCGGGACAGATACGCAGTATTTT. It specifies CASSWTSGTDTQYF. The chain links TRBV7-9 to TRBJ2-3; 11 nucleotides align to TRBD2. Unmatched junction bases numbered 0, after V lost 4 bases and J lost 3 bases. Per the germline V gene, CDR1 is SEHNR and CDR2 is FQNEAQ (reference sequence). CDR3 length: 14 residues. The whole variable domain, filled in from reference TRBV7-9 and TRBJ2-3, reads DTGVSQNPRHKITKRGQNVTFRCDPISEHNRLYWYRQTLGQGPEFLTYFQNEAQLEKSRLLSDRFSAERPKGSFSTLEIQRTEQGDSAMYLCASSWTSGTDTQYFGPGTRLTVL.

The CDR3 nucleotides are TGCGCCAGCAGCTTGTTTTCGCCGAATAATGAAAAACTGTTTTTT. It translates to CASSLFSPNNEKLFF. The rearrangement joins TRBV5-1 to TRBJ1-4; D not resolved. Germline-derived CDR1 and CDR2 are SGHRS and YFSETQ. V shed 1 base and J shed 4 bases, with 11 bases lying between them. The CDR3 runs to 15 residues. Filled out from reference TRBV5-1 and TRBJ1-4, the complete variable domain reads KAGVTQTPRYLIKTRGQQVTLSCSPISGHRSVSWYQQTPGQGLQFLFEYFSETQRNKGNFPGRFSGRQFSNSRSEMNVSTLELGDSALYLCASSLFSPNNEKLFFGSGTQLSVL.

The genes are TRBV7-6 and TRBJ1-5; D may be TRBD1 (6 bases). Trimming left V 5 bases short and J 6 bases short, with 26 bases between. The germline V gene encodes CDR1 SGHVS and CDR2 FNYEAQ. This CDR3 has 18 amino acids. The CDR3 nucleotides read TGTGCCAGCAGCCCAGGCGGGGGCCTTTGGGGGCCCTCTCAGCCCCAGCATTTT. It translates to CASSPGGGLWGPSQPQHF. The complete variable domain, with remaining parts taken from reference TRBV7-6 and TRBJ1-5, reads GAGVSQSPRYKVTKRGQDVALRCDPISGHVSLYWYRQALGQGPEFLTYFNYEAQQDKSGLPNDRFSAERPEGSISTLTIQRTEQRDSAMYRCASSPGGGLWGPSQPQHFGDGTRLSIL.

The rearrangement links TRBV4-1 to TRBJ1-6; D possibly corresponds to TRBD1 (5 bases). The CDR3 has 13 residues. CDR1 MGHRA and CDR2 YSYEKL come from the germline V gene. The germline V and J ends were trimmed by 2 bases and 8 bases, with 7 bases remaining between them. Here the CDR3 reads CASSQLTDSPLHF. CDR3 DNA: TGCGCCAGCAGCCAACTGACAGATTCACCCCTCCACTTT.